These 21 T cell receptor beta chains came from one sample sequenced in a study of T cells in Graves' hyperthyroidism and ophthalmopathy. Template material for amplifying TCR beta CDR3 regions consisted of RNA transcripts. In the first-round RT-PCR of the TCR CDR3, the HTBI primer set was used. TCRdb called the multiplex PCR reads again in MiXCR, with one record for every CDR3 protein. The table records approximately 370,000 distinct CDR3 sequences, about 15% of them present only once. The sample comprised blood. These receptors were obtained from a woman aged 30 to 39 with Graves' hyperthyroidism that later progressed to Graves' ophthalmopathy.

This clonotype showed up just a few times. V is TRBV18 and J is TRBJ1-2, with 7 positions matching TRBD1. CDR3 length equals 16 residues. Trimming took 2 bases from V and 0 from J; bases not matched to a gene: 6. Germline-derived CDR1 and CDR2 are KGHSH and LQKENI. Written as DNA, the CDR3 is TGTGCCAGCTCACCAAGATCGGGACAGTCTAACTATGGCTACACCTTC. Residues: CASSPRSGQSNYGYTF. Full variable domain (rest looked up from reference TRBV18 and TRBJ1-2): NAGVMQNPRHLVRRRGQEARLRCSPMKGHSHVYWYRQLPEEGLKFMVYLQKENIIDESGMPKERFSAEFPKEGPSILRIQQVVRGDSAAYFCASSPRSGQSNYGYTFGSGTRLTVV.

This clonotype was found many times. V gene TRBV28 combines with J gene TRBJ1-5, with TRBD1 matching over 8 bases. J was trimmed by 4 bases and V by 3 bases; bases with no gene match: 2. The CDR3 loop spans 14 amino acids. Germline V gene sequence: CDR1 MDHEN, CDR2 SYDVKM. The CDR3 sequence is CASSLRQGNQPQHF. The CDR3 DNA follows: TGTGCCAGCAGTTTGAGACAGGGGAATCAGCCCCAGCATTTT. The entire variable domain, with the rest obtained from reference TRBV28 and TRBJ1-5, is as follows: DVKVTQSSRYLVKRTGEKVFLECVQDMDHENMFWYRQDPGLGLRLIYFSYDVKMKEKGDIPEGYSVSREKKERFSLILESASTNQTSMYLCASSLRQGNQPQHFGDGTRLSIL.

Many counts were recorded for this clonotype. V and J are TRBV2 and TRBJ2-1; D could derive from TRBD1 or TRBD2 (5 bases each). Germline CDR1 reads SNHLY; CDR2 reads FYNNEI. The CDR3 extends over 14 amino acids. Deletions cut 3 bases from V and 5 bases from J, with 11 bases between. The CDR3 nucleotides are TGTGCCAGCAGTGACTTCCGGGGCCACAATGAGCAGTTCTTC. Translation gives CASSDFRGHNEQFF.

There are many counts of this clonotype. The J gene is TRBJ2-6, the V gene TRBV10-3, with D tentatively TRBD1 or TRBD2 (7 bases each). The length of the CDR3 is 21 residues. Germline values: CDR1 ENHRY, CDR2 SYGVKD. Trimming took 3 bases from V and 0 from J, leaving 24 bases between them. The CDR3: CAISDQQGGIRGSSGANVLTF. In DNA, the CDR3 is TGTGCCATCAGTGACCAGCAGGGGGGGATACGAGGGAGCTCTGGGGCCAACGTCCTGACTTTC.

The chain links TRBV20-1 to TRBJ1-5; D perhaps matches TRBD1 (5 bases). The CDR3 covers 15 residues. The germline gives CDR1 DFQATT, CDR2 SNEGSKA (reference sequence). The V gene lost 0 bases and the J gene lost 3 bases, with 12 bases spanning the gap. The CDR3 DNA reads as TGCAGTGCTAGAGATGGGAGGGGCCTCAATCAGCCCCAGCATTTT. Translated, it gives CSARDGRGLNQPQHF.

This clonotype was seen a handful of times. The chain carries TRBV9 and TRBJ1-2; 9 bases line up with TRBD1. The CDR3 consists of 16 residues. Unmatched junction bases numbered 7, after V lost 2 bases and J lost 2 bases. Germline V gene lookup returns CDR1 SGDLS and CDR2 YYNGEE. The DNA of the CDR3 is TGTGCCAGCAGCGTCAGCCCGGACAGGGGAAACTATGGCTACACCTTC. As protein: CASSVSPDRGNYGYTF.

This clonotype occurred a few times. The CDR3 spells CASSLVSQIYF. CDR3 sequence (DNA): TGTGCCAGCAGCTTGGTCTCCCAGATATATTTT. The chain carries TRBV5-5 and TRBJ1-3; D uncertain. This CDR3 is 11 amino acids long. Germline V gives CDR1 SGHKS, CDR2 YYEKEE (reference sequence). V lost 0 bases to trimming and J lost 13 bases, with 8 bases between them.

CDR3 bases: TGTGCCAGCAGCTTATCCCCGTCCCGGGAGCAGTACTTC. It encodes CASSLSPSREQYF. The V call is TRBV7-9, the J call TRBJ2-7; D uncertain. The CDR3 covers 13 residues. Looked up from germline, CDR1 is SEHNR and CDR2 is FQNEAQ (reference sequence). The V and J ends lost 2 bases and 7 bases respectively, with 12 bases between them.

The J gene is TRBJ2-1, the V gene TRBV3-1; D is perhaps TRBD1 (5 bases). CDR3 size: 14 residues. Per germline, CDR1 LGHDT and CDR2 YNNKEL (reference sequence). V shed 1 base and J shed 11 bases, with 15 bases lying between them. This chain's CDR3 is CASSQALIRAQQFF. The CDR3 DNA follows: TGTGCCAGCAGCCAAGCACTGATCAGGGCACAGCAGTTCTTC.

The chain employs TRBV12-3 or TRBV12-4 and TRBJ1-4; TRBD1 agrees at 8 bases. Trimming took 8 bases from V and 5 from J; bases not matched to a gene: 7. This CDR3 has 14 residues. CDR3 loop: CASGHRGSNEKLFF. For the CDR3, the DNA is TGTGCCAGCGGCCACAGGGGGAGCAATGAAAAACTGTTTTTT.

The genes are TRBV19 and TRBJ2-5; 9 bases map to TRBD1. The CDR3 is made up of 15 amino acids. Germline CDR1 and CDR2: LNHDA and SQIVND (reference sequence). The V and J ends lost 5 bases and 2 bases, in that order; junction bases with no gene match: 6. The CDR3 spells CASSPGQGRQETQYF. The CDR3, as DNA: TGTGCCAGTAGTCCCGGACAGGGGAGACAAGAGACCCAGTACTTC. The variable domain in full, with the rest retrieved from reference TRBV19 and TRBJ2-5, is DGGITQSPKYLFRKEGQNVTLSCEQNLNHDAMYWYRQDPGQGLRLIYYSQIVNDFQKGDIAEGYSVSREKKESFPLTVTSAQKNPTAFYLCASSPGQGRQETQYFGPGTRLLVL.

This clonotype was detected ten times or more. The chain joins TRBV28 to TRBJ2-3; TRBD1 aligns across 10 bases. The CDR3 covers 16 residues. Losses at the gene ends were 4 bases for V and 1 base for J; bases not matched to a gene: 5. CDR1 MDHEN and CDR2 SYDVKM come from the germline V gene. Written as DNA, the CDR3 is TGTGCCAGCAGTTCGTCCGGGACAGGGGGCACAGATACGCAGTATTTT. Protein sequence: CASSSSGTGGTDTQYF.

The chain has TRBV25-1 and TRBJ1-3, with TRBD1 as a possible D gene (5 bases). Germline values: CDR1 MGHDK, CDR2 SYGVNS. The CDR3 runs to 15 residues. The V and J ends lost 7 bases and 4 bases respectively, with 17 bases between them. The DNA of the CDR3 is TGTGCCAGCACCCCCCCGGCGGGGGAAGGAAACACCATATATTTT. It specifies CASTPPAGEGNTIYF.

The chain recombines TRBV20-1 with TRBJ2-3; 9 bases are shared with TRBD2. Losses at the gene ends were 6 bases for V and 3 bases for J; bases not matched to a gene: 25. Germline-derived CDR1 and CDR2 are DFQATT and SNEGSKA (reference sequence). The CDR3 length is 20 residues. CDR3 region: CSARRFGSAGGRLRTDTQYF. In nucleotides, the CDR3 is TGCAGTGCCAGGAGGTTCGGGTCCGCGGGAGGGCGATTGAGGACAGATACGCAGTATTTT.

There are a few counts of this clonotype. The chain is built from TRBV28 and TRBJ2-7; D tentatively reads TRBD1 or TRBD2 (5 bases each). This CDR3 has 15 residues. V lost 3 bases, J lost 2 bases, and 14 bases lay in between. The V gene's germline CDR1 is MDHEN and CDR2 SYDVKM. The CDR3 DNA reads TGTGCCAGCAGTTTTTCCGGGACGGCCGCCTACGAGCAGTACTTC. It translates to CASSFSGTAAYEQYF.

The chain employs TRBV19 and TRBJ2-1; 7 bases are shared with TRBD1. Germline V gene lookup returns CDR1 LNHDA and CDR2 SQIVND (reference sequence). CDR3 length: 15 amino acids. The V segment lost 7 bases and the J segment 3 bases; nucleotides outside the gene matches: 9. CDR3 in amino acids: CASTLAGGLYNEQFF. The CDR3 DNA reads as TGTGCCAGTACCTTGGCAGGGGGTCTCTACAATGAGCAGTTCTTC.

In its sample, this clonotype was seen many times. The chain joins TRBV3-1 to TRBJ1-1; D perhaps matches TRBD1 (5 bases). This CDR3 is built from 14 residues. Looked up from germline, CDR1 is LGHDT and CDR2 is YNNKEL (reference sequence). Between the trimmed V and J ends, which lost 3 bases and 5 bases, there was a span of 13 bases. The CDR3 bases are TGTGCCAGCAGCCATGGTTATGACAGTACTGAAGCTTTCTTT. Its translation is CASSHGYDSTEAFF.

This rearrangement joins TRBV6-1 to TRBJ2-5; 9 nucleotides align to TRBD1. Looked up from germline, CDR1 is MNHNS and CDR2 is SASEGT. The CDR3 runs to 15 residues. After removal of 6 bases from V and 5 bases from J, the junction contained 10 bases not matched to a gene. DNA of the CDR3: TGTGCCAGCAGCGGACTATCTGACAGGGGGGAGACCCAGTACTTC. It yields the protein CASSGLSDRGETQYF.

The table lists this clonotype with many counts. This chain joins TRBV7-9 and TRBJ1-6, with 7 positions matching TRBD1. Germline V CDR1 and CDR2: SEHNR, FQNEAQ (reference sequence). This CDR3 region has 16 residues. Trimming took 3 bases from V and 10 from J; bases not matched to a gene: 12. The CDR3 spells CASSFPPTGLESPLHF. Here the CDR3 DNA reads TGTGCCAGCAGCTTCCCCCCGACAGGGTTGGAATCACCCCTCCACTTT.

The table lists this clonotype with many counts. This rearrangement joins TRBV6-1 to TRBJ1-1; unclear D gene. This CDR3 region has 12 residues. The V end lost 6 bases, the J end lost 4 bases, and 9 bases lay between the germline ends. Per the germline V gene, CDR1 is MNHNS and CDR2 is SASEGT. Here the CDR3 reads CASRWAGTEAFF. CDR3 sequence (DNA): TGTGCCAGCAGGTGGGCCGGCACTGAAGCTTTCTTT.

This clonotype was seen ten or more times. The chain is built from TRBV2 and TRBJ2-3; no clear D gene. With 5 bases removed from V and 0 bases from J, the gap between germline ends came to 18 bases. The CDR3 loop spans 17 amino acids. In germline, CDR1 is SNHLY, CDR2 FYNNEI. This chain's CDR3 is CASSRLGLPSSTDTQYF. The DNA for the CDR3 is TGTGCCAGCAGTCGCCTAGGCTTGCCTTCTAGCACAGATACGCAGTATTTT.